This T cell receptor beta chain was sequenced in a study of blood T cell repertoires in COVID-19. Across the whole study: Samples came from the United States, Italy and Spain, spanning acute and convalescent COVID-19. T cells, B-cell-depleted T cells, or PBMCs provided the cDNA or gDNA that served as material.

This CDR3 is built from 14 residues. Trimming removed 2 bases at V and 2 bases at J, with 9 bases between. Germline loops: CDR1 SGHTA, CDR2 FQGTGA. One Seattle source followed patients from active infection through their disease course. As processed by the authors: How many nucleated cells were present was estimated from reference gene primer amplification. The protocol was immunoSEQ multiplex PCR, while the TCRdb copy is restricted to in-frame clones and leaves out a portion. V, J and clone size derive from that table, while D and trimming were established from the DNA sequence. The data show around 70,000 clones, approximately 84% seen once.

The sequence was collected from a man aged 50-60 years with COVID-19, enrolled during active disease. The sample consisted of peripheral blood. V and J are TRBV7-3 and TRBJ1-1; D uncertain. The CDR3 nucleotides are TGTGCCAGCAGCTTAGGAGGAAGTAACACTGAAGCTTTCTTT. It codes for CASSLGGSNTEAFF.